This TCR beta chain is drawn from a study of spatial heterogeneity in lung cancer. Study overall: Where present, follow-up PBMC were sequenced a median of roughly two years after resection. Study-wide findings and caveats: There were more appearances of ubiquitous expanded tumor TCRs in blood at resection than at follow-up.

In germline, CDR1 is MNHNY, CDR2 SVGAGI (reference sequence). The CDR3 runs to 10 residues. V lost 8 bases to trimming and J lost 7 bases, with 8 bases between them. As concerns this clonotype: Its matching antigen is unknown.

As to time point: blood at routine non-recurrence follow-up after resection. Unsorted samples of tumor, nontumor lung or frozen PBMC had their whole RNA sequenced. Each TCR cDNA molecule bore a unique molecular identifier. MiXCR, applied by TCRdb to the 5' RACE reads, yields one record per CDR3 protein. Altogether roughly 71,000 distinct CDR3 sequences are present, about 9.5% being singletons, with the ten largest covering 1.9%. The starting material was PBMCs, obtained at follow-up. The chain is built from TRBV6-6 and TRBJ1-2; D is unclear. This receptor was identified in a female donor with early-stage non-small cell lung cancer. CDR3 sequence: CASANSGYTF. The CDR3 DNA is TGTGCCAGCGCAAATAGTGGCTACACCTTC.